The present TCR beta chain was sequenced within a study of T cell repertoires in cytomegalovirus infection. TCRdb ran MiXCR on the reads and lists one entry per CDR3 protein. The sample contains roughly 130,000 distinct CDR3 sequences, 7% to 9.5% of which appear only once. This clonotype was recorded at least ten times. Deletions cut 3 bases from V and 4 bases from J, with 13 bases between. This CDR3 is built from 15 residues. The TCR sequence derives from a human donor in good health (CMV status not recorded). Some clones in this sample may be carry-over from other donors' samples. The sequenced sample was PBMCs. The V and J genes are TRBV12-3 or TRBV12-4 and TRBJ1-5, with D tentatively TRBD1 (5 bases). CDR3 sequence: CASSFEGIRNQPQHF. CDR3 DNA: TGTGCCAGCAGTTTCGAGGGGATTCGGAATCAGCCCCAGCATTTT.